One and the same sample provided the 20 T cell receptor beta chains below, sequenced in a study of cytotoxic CD8 clonotypes in ibrutinib-treated CLL. This table comes from immunoSEQ multiplex PCR, and its TCRdb copy is limited to in-frame clones, with some not included. Of more than 85,000 clones in the sample, 75% to 80% were seen once. Sequencing was performed on PBMCs, taken after 24 months of ibrutinib treatment. All receptors derive from a human donor with chronic lymphocytic leukemia.

This clone was counted a single time. The chain employs TRBV9 and TRBJ2-6; TRBD1 might be the D (5 bases). The CDR3 totals 16 residues. Germline CDR1 and CDR2: SGDLS and YYNGEE. V lost 1 base to trimming and J lost 15 bases, with 23 bases between them. The CDR3, as DNA: TGTGCCAGCAGCGTACAAGAGGACAAAGGGGCCAGCGCCCTGACTTTC. Translation gives CASSVQEDKGASALTF.

The CDR3 here is CASSLTGGPQPQHF. In nucleotides, the CDR3 is TGTGCCAGCAGCTTGACTGGCGGACCTCAGCCCCAGCATTTT. The gene calls are TRBV7-9 and TRBJ1-5; no clear D. Germline V gives CDR1 SEHNR, CDR2 FQNEAQ (reference sequence). V lost 3 bases, J lost 6 bases, and 12 bases lay in between. This CDR3 comprises 14 residues.

This clone has only a few counts. The same CDR3 arises from other DNA sequences in this sample as well. V gene TRBV27 combines with J gene TRBJ2-1; a weak D match, TRBD2 (5 bases). CDR1 and CDR2 from the germline V gene are MNHEY and SMNVEV (reference sequence). V lost 1 base and J lost 7, with 8 bases in between. The CDR3 consists of 13 residues. The CDR3 here is CASSLWSGNEQFF. DNA for the CDR3: TGTGCCAGCAGTTTATGGTCGGGGAATGAGCAGTTCTTC.

V is TRBV7-9 and J is TRBJ1-3, with D maybe TRBD1 (6 bases). The germline CDR1 and CDR2 sequences are SEHNR and FQNEAQ (reference sequence). The V and J ends lost 5 bases and 8 bases respectively, with 22 bases between them. The length of the CDR3 is 16 residues. The CDR3 protein is CASSPRQYRDRHTIYF. In DNA form, the CDR3 reads TGTGCCAGCAGCCCGCGCCAATACAGGGATCGACACACCATATATTTT.

The chain has TRBV5-4 and TRBJ2-7, with D unclear. V lost 0 bases to trimming and J lost 1 base, with 8 bases between them. Looked up from germline, CDR1 is SGHNT and CDR2 is YYREEE (reference sequence). The CDR3 has 14 amino acids. CDR3 residues: CASSLAGGSYEQYF. For the CDR3, the DNA is TGTGCCAGCAGCTTGGCCGGCGGATCCTACGAGCAGTACTTC.

The gene calls are TRBV7-4 and TRBJ2-3; D gene uncertain. There are 16 residues in the CDR3. V dropped 6 bases and J dropped 4 bases, with 20 bases sitting between them. Germline-derived CDR1 and CDR2 are SGHVT and SQSDAQ. As DNA, the CDR3 is TGTGCCAGCAGTTACAGCTACCCGGACCTAGCAGATACGCAGTATTTT. Protein: CASSYSYPDLADTQYF.

The chain links TRBV11-2 to TRBJ2-1; the D gene is possibly TRBD2 (5 bases). The ends were cut back, 0 bases at V and 6 bases at J, with 9 bases in the middle. The CDR3 is 14 amino acids. Germline CDR1 reads SGHAT; CDR2 reads FQNNGV. CDR3 residues: CASSLESGTNEQFF. Written as DNA, the CDR3 is TGTGCCAGCAGCTTAGAATCGGGAACCAATGAGCAGTTCTTC.

The rearrangement joins TRBV13 to TRBJ2-3, with TRBD2 matching 12 bases. Per germline, CDR1 PRHDT and CDR2 FYEKMQ (reference sequence). The CDR3 has 16 amino acids. The junction had 9 bases not matched to a gene; V was cut back by 5 bases and J by 6 bases. CDR3 DNA: TGTGCCAGCAGCGCCCGGCTAGCGGGGGGGTGGGATACGCAGTATTTT. Protein product: CASSARLAGGWDTQYF.

The table lists this clone with a count of one. The chain is built from TRBV28 and TRBJ2-3, with 11 positions matching TRBD2. This CDR3 is 14 amino acids long. Per the germline V gene, CDR1 is MDHEN and CDR2 is SYDVKM. The J segment lost 5 bases and the V segment lost 8 bases, leaving 6 bases of the junction unmatched. Here the CDR3 reads CASVPGLAGDTQYF. The DNA of the CDR3 is TGTGCCAGCGTACCTGGACTAGCGGGAGATACGCAGTATTTT.

This rearrangement joins TRBV28 to TRBJ2-1; TRBD2 agrees at 8 bases. Germline CDR1 is MDHEN and CDR2 is SYDVKM. Losses at the gene ends were 11 bases for V and 3 bases for J; bases not matched to a gene: 6. The CDR3 sequence is 13 residues long. CDR3 nucleotides: TGTGCCTCCGGGACTAGTGGCTACAATGAGCAGTTCTTC. Translated: CASGTSGYNEQFF.

This chain uses TRBV19 with TRBJ1-2; D unresolved. The CDR3 length is 15 residues. CDR1 LNHDA and CDR2 SQIVND come from the germline V gene (reference sequence). Between the trimmed V and J ends, which lost 3 bases and 6 bases, there was a span of 17 bases. As DNA, the CDR3 is TGTGCCAGTAGTATCCCGCAGCACCGGTCCGATGGCTACACCTTC. It encodes CASSIPQHRSDGYTF.

The chain links TRBV9 to TRBJ2-2; 10 positions agree with TRBD2. Germline CDR1 and CDR2: SGDLS and YYNGEE. Trimming removed 4 bases from V and 7 bases from J; junction bases left unmatched: 4. The CDR3 is 14 amino acids. DNA of the CDR3: TGTGCCAGCAGCTCTAGCGGGAGTGGCGGGGAGCTGTTTTTT. Residues: CASSSSGSGGELFF.

This clone has a single count. The V and J genes are TRBV4-3 and TRBJ2-7; D not resolved. V was cut by 0 bases and J by 0 bases, with 9 bases left in between. Germline V gene sequence: CDR1 LGHNA, CDR2 YSLEER. The CDR3 totals 15 residues. CDR3 in amino acids: CASSQESQPSYEQYF. The CDR3 DNA sequence: TGCGCCAGCAGCCAAGAATCCCAGCCCTCCTACGAGCAGTACTTC.

The chain couples TRBV5-6 to TRBJ2-5; D call uncertain. V lost 1 base and J 2 bases, leaving 9 bases between the germline ends. Germline values: CDR1 SGHDT, CDR2 YYEEEE. The CDR3 runs 14 residues. The CDR3 here is CASSLRPQQETQYF. Here the CDR3 DNA reads TGTGCCAGCAGCTTGCGGCCGCAGCAAGAGACCCAGTACTTC.

The chain recombines TRBV11-3 with TRBJ2-7; 7 nucleotides agree with TRBD1. Germline CDR1 reads SGHNT; CDR2 reads YENEEA. The V gene end was trimmed by 5 bases and the J gene end by 1 base; junction bases not matched to a gene: 5. This CDR3 is 14 amino acids long. CDR3 DNA sequence: TGTGCCAGCAGCCGAGGGGGCGCATCCTACGAGCAGTACTTC. Its protein product is CASSRGGASYEQYF.

The chain combines TRBV27 with TRBJ2-2, with D perhaps matching TRBD2 (6 bases). CDR1 MNHEY and CDR2 SMNVEV come from the germline V gene (reference sequence). The CDR3 covers 14 residues. The ends were cut back, 3 bases at V and 6 bases at J, with 11 bases in the middle. CDR3 loop: CASSFREWAGELFF. The CDR3 nucleotides are TGTGCCAGCAGTTTTCGGGAGTGGGCCGGGGAGCTGTTTTTT.

V gene TRBV7-9 combines with J gene TRBJ1-1; 8 bases map to TRBD1. CDR1 is SEHNR, CDR2 FQNEAQ, per germline (reference sequence). The ends lost 5 bases at V and 2 bases at J; junction bases unmatched: 7. This CDR3 is 15 amino acids long. CDR3 bases: TGTGCCAGCAGCATCCGGACAGGGACTAACACTGAAGCTTTCTTT. Translation gives CASSIRTGTNTEAFF.

In nucleotides, the CDR3 is TGTGCCAGTACCCTGCGGGCGGCGAACTATGGCTACACCTTC. Its protein product is CASTLRAANYGYTF. The rearrangement joins TRBV19 to TRBJ1-2, with D hard to call. V was cut by 7 bases and J by 2 bases, with 14 bases left in between. CDR3 length equals 14 residues. Germline V gene data show CDR1 as LNHDA and CDR2 as SQIVND (reference sequence).

The chain is built from TRBV7-2 and TRBJ2-6, with TRBD2 matching 7 bases. The germline CDR1 and CDR2 sequences are SGHTA and FQGNSA. This CDR3 has 16 residues. Losses at the gene ends were 6 bases for V and 4 bases for J; bases not matched to a gene: 9. The CDR3 reads CASRPGGVSGANVLTF. DNA of the CDR3: TGTGCCAGCAGACCTGGGGGGGTTTCAGGGGCCAACGTCCTGACTTTC.

This chain uses TRBV5-1 with TRBJ2-4; 8 bases agree with TRBD2. The length of the CDR3 is 15 residues. V gave up 0 bases and J gave up 7 bases; unmatched junction bases: 6. The germline V gene has CDR1 SGHRS and CDR2 YFSETQ. CDR3 loop: CASSLAPGGQNIQYF. The DNA for the CDR3 is TGCGCCAGCAGCTTGGCGCCGGGGGGGCAGAACATTCAGTACTTC.